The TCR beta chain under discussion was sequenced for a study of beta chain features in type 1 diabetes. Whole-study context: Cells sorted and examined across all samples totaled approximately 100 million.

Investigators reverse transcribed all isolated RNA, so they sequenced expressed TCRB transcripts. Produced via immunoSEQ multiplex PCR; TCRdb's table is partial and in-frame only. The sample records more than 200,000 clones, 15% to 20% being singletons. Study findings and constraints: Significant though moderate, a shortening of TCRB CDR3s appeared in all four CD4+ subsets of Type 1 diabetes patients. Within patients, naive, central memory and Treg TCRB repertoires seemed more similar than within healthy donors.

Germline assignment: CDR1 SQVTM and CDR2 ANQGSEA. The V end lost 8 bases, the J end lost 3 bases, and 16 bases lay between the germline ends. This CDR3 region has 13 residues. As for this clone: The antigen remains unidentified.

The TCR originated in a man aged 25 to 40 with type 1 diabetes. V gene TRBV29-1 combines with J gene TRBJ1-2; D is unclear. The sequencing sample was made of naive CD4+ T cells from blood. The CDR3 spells CSSRATPDYGYTF. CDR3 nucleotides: TGCAGCTCACGGGCCACACCCGACTATGGCTACACCTTC.